A single sample gave rise to the 8 T cell receptor beta chains below, sequenced in a study of cytomegalovirus exposure and HLA in healthy donors. Amplification used 60 Vbeta primers and 13 Jbeta primers. Method: immunoSEQ multiplex PCR; TCRdb's copy keeps in-frame clones and lacks some. The sample holds around 150,000 clones; approximately 79% are singletons and the top ten take roughly 6.8%. Sequencing was performed on PBMCs. These receptors were obtained from a man between 35 and 55 years old in good health and CMV-seropositive.

The rearrangement uses TRBV10-1 and TRBJ2-3; 7 bases line up with TRBD2. CDR1 and CDR2 from the germline V gene are WNHNN and SYGVQD (reference sequence). V lost 6 bases, J lost 4 bases, and 10 bases stayed unmatched. This CDR3 comprises 15 residues. The DNA for the CDR3 is TGCGCCAGCAGCCATTTTACTAGCGAGTCAGATACGCAGTATTTT. Amino acids: CASSHFTSESDTQYF.

This clone was detected once. V is TRBV6-5 and J is TRBJ2-1; TRBD2 is a possible D gene (5 bases). Deletions cut 5 bases from V and 7 bases from J, with 15 bases between. The germline V gene has CDR1 MNHEY and CDR2 SVGAGI. The CDR3 consists of 14 residues. CDR3 residues: CASSPGIGANEQFF. The CDR3, as DNA: TGTGCCAGCAGTCCCGGGATAGGCGCAAATGAGCAGTTCTTC.

Only a few counts were recorded for this clone. This CDR3 reads CASSQDLASYNEQFF. The CDR3 region has the DNA TGTGCCAGCAGCCAAGATCTGGCTAGCTACAATGAGCAGTTCTTC. The rearrangement uses TRBV14 and TRBJ2-1; no clear D. Germline values: CDR1 SGHDN, CDR2 FVKESK. The CDR3 extends over 15 amino acids. The V end lost 0 bases, the J end lost 3 bases, and 9 bases lay between the germline ends. Complete variable domain (other parts from reference TRBV14 and TRBJ2-1): EAGVTQFPSHSVIEKGQTVTLRCDPISGHDNLYWYRRVMGKEIKFLLHFVKESKQDESGMPNNRFLAERTGGTYSTLKVQPAELEDSGVYFCASSQDLASYNEQFFGPGTRLTVL.

Only one count was recorded for this clone. The chain couples TRBV7-3 to TRBJ2-1; 11 positions match TRBD2. The V segment lost 5 bases and the J segment 3 bases; nucleotides outside the gene matches: 6. This CDR3 is 16 amino acids long. Germline V lookup: CDR1 SGHTA, CDR2 FQGTGA. The CDR3 DNA reads TGTGCCAGCAGCCTGACCGGGACTAGCGGCTACAATGAGCAGTTCTTC. It encodes CASSLTGTSGYNEQFF.

Worth noting for this clone: The sample has other DNA sequences that encode this CDR3 too. The chain employs TRBV4-2 and TRBJ2-1; possibly TRBD2 for D (6 bases). Germline loops: CDR1 LGHNA, CDR2 YNFKEQ. This CDR3 is 15 amino acids long. Deletions cut 0 bases from V and 5 bases from J, with 11 bases between. CDR3 DNA: TGTGCCAGCAGCCAAGAGGGCGGGATCAACAATGAGCAGTTCTTC. Translating gives CASSQEGGINNEQFF.

CDR3 sequence reads: CAISSRDSGEKLFF. In DNA, the CDR3 is TGTGCCATTTCCTCGCGGGACAGTGGTGAAAAACTGTTTTTT. V and J are TRBV10-3 and TRBJ1-4; 7 nucleotides match TRBD1. The germline CDR1 and CDR2 sequences are ENHRY and SYGVKD. The CDR3 extends over 14 amino acids. The trim removed 9 bases at V and 7 bases at J, leaving 11 bases unmatched.

The chain is built from TRBV4-1 and TRBJ1-2, with D perhaps TRBD1 (5 bases). Germline assignment: CDR1 MGHRA and CDR2 YSYEKL. CDR3 length: 15 amino acids. V was pared by 1 base and J by 2 bases, with 11 bases between. This CDR3 reads CASSQGGEGNYGYTF. DNA for the CDR3: TGCGCCAGCAGCCAAGGAGGGGAGGGCAACTATGGCTACACCTTC.

The rearrangement links TRBV29-1 to TRBJ2-1; a possible D gene is TRBD2 (6 bases). CDR1 is SQVTM and CDR2 is ANQGSEA in the germline V gene. The V end lost 7 bases, the J end lost 3 bases, and 10 bases lay between the germline ends. The CDR3 length is 12 residues. The CDR3 spells CSAGLLYNEQFF. The CDR3 region has the DNA TGCAGCGCGGGACTCCTCTACAATGAGCAGTTCTTC.